The rows below give T cell receptor beta chains drawn from one sample of a study of technical replicates of blood from a handful of donors. Generated by immunoSEQ multiplex PCR, the TCRdb table keeps only in-frame clones and is missing some. The table records around 80,000 clones, around 89% of them present only once. The sample taken for sequencing was T cells isolated from PBMCs. These receptors were collected from a human donor in good health. The CDR3 runs from the conserved cysteine through the conserved F or W. A D gene is named only where the DNA matches it firmly. Where a row states a size, it is once, few, many or the class of an expanded clone; other rows omit it.

CASSEGGRTEAFF | TGTGCCAGCAGTGAGGGAGGGAGAACTGAAGCTTTCTTT | - | TRBJ1-1 | - | TRBV2
CASSIAGELFF | TGTGCCAGCAGTATAGCGGGGGAGCTGTTTTTT | - | TRBJ2-2 | - | TRBV28
CASSDGAGEGETQYF | TGTGCCAGCAGTGACGGGGCGGGAGAGGGGGAGACCCAGTACTTC | - | TRBJ2-5 | TRBD2 | TRBV6-1
CASSLPGDEQYF | TGCGCCAGCAGCTTGCCCGGAGACGAGCAGTACTTC | - | TRBJ2-7 | - | TRBV5-1
CAWELQGDYGYTF | TGTGCCTGGGAACTACAGGGAGACTATGGCTACACCTTC | - | TRBJ1-2 | - | TRBV30
CSARTSYEQYF | TGCAGTGCCCGGACATCCTACGAGCAGTACTTC | - | TRBJ2-7 | - | TRBV20-1
CASSFGGASGSTDTQYF | TGTGCCAGCAGCTTCGGGGGGGCTAGCGGGAGCACAGATACGCAGTATTTT | - | TRBJ2-3 | TRBD2 | TRBV11-1
CASTEQEGETQYF | TGTGCCAGCACCGAACAGGAGGGCGAGACCCAGTACTTC | - | TRBJ2-5 | - | TRBV21-1
CASSSGQASYNEQFF | TGTGCCAGCTCATCAGGACAGGCCTCCTACAATGAGCAGTTCTTC | once | TRBJ2-1 | TRBD1 | TRBV18
CASSHGGPGELFF | TGTGCCAGCAGCCACGGCGGCCCCGGGGAGCTGTTTTTT | - | TRBJ2-2 | - | TRBV7-8
CASSLDRGRDPSGYTF | TGTGCCAGCAGCCTGGACAGGGGGCGCGATCCCTCTGGCTACACCTTC | - | TRBJ1-2 | TRBD1 | TRBV14
CASSLAGDEQYF | TGTGCCAGCAGCTTAGCAGGGGACGAGCAGTACTTC | - | TRBJ2-7 | - | TRBV7-9
CASSFSREGGYEQYF | TGTGCCAGCAGCTTCTCGCGGGAGGGGGGTTACGAGCAGTACTTC | - | TRBJ2-7 | TRBD2 | TRBV11-2
CASSEALRRDSYEQYF | TGTGCCAGCAGTGAAGCGCTCCGGCGGGACTCCTACGAGCAGTACTTC | - | TRBJ2-7 | - | TRBV2
CASVRDWSTDTQYF | TGTGCCAGTGTTCGGGACTGGAGCACAGATACGCAGTATTTT | - | TRBJ2-3 | - | TRBV13
CASSYGPGNTIYF | TGTGCCAGCAGTTACGGCCCTGGAAACACCATATATTTT | - | TRBJ1-3 | - | TRBV6-5
CASSFRQTLSYEQYF | TGTGCCAGCAGCTTTCGGCAGACTCTTTCCTACGAGCAGTACTTC | - | TRBJ2-7 | - | TRBV7-2
CASSQDDTEYYEQYF | TGTGCCAGCAGCCAAGATGATACAGAATACTACGAGCAGTACTTC | - | TRBJ2-7 | - | TRBV4-2
CASSKPGLVNEQFF | TGTGCCAGCAGTAAACCGGGACTAGTCAATGAGCAGTTCTTC | - | TRBJ2-1 | TRBD2 | TRBV27
CASSLLAGLNEQFF | TGTGCCAGCAGCCTACTAGCGGGCCTAAATGAGCAGTTCTTC | - | TRBJ2-1 | TRBD2 | TRBV7-6
CASSGRGSTDTQYF | TGTGCCAGCAGTGGACGGGGAAGCACAGATACGCAGTATTTT | - | TRBJ2-3 | - | TRBV6-5
CAWSVGTRLAKTQYF | TGTGCCTGGAGTGTAGGGACAAGACTAGCGAAGACCCAGTACTTC | once | TRBJ2-5 | TRBD2 | TRBV30
CASSQGGNTIYF | TGTGCCAGCAGTCAGGGCGGAAACACCATATATTTT | - | TRBJ1-3 | - | TRBV6-5
CASGPDRVRTGELFF | TGTGCTAGTGGCCCAGACAGGGTGAGAACCGGGGAGCTGTTTTTT | - | TRBJ2-2 | TRBD1 | TRBV12-5
CAPRGGSYGSYEQYF | TGTGCCCCCAGGGGTGGTAGCTACGGCTCCTACGAGCAGTACTTC | once | TRBJ2-7 | - | TRBV15
CASSPGSNQPQHF | TGTGCCAGCTCACCCGGTAGCAATCAGCCCCAGCATTTT | - | TRBJ1-5 | - | TRBV18
CASSVFALPPGEQYF | TGTGCCAGCAGTGTCTTTGCCCTCCCCCCGGGCGAGCAGTACTTC | - | TRBJ2-7 | - | TRBV6-1
CASSATSGSTDTQYF | TGTGCCAGCAGCGCCACTAGCGGGAGCACAGATACGCAGTATTTT | once | TRBJ2-3 | TRBD2 | TRBV9
CAVDRGPHEQYF | TGTGCCGTGGACAGGGGGCCTCACGAGCAGTACTTC | - | TRBJ2-7 | TRBD1 | TRBV30
CAWSVPRGSLNTEAFF | TGTGCCTGGAGTGTACCTAGGGGTAGCCTGAACACTGAAGCTTTCTTT | - | TRBJ1-1 | - | TRBV30
CASSLGTSGRAKYF | TGTGCCAGCAGCTTAGGGACTAGCGGGAGGGCCAAGTATTTT | - | TRBJ2-3 | TRBD2 | TRBV7-2
CASRPRTGRVLEQYF | TGTGCCAGCAGACCTCGGACAGGGCGGGTGCTCGAGCAGTACTTC | - | TRBJ2-7 | TRBD1 | TRBV6-6
CAISEGREHGYTF | TGTGCCATCAGTGAAGGCAGGGAACATGGCTACACCTTC | - | TRBJ1-2 | - | TRBV10-3
CASSSKETQYF | TGTGCCAGCAGCTCCAAAGAGACCCAGTACTTC | - | TRBJ2-5 | - | TRBV11-1
CASSISPGTGDTQYF | TGTGCCAGTAGTATTTCCCCCGGGACAGGAGATACGCAGTATTTT | - | TRBJ2-3 | TRBD1 | TRBV19
CSVDRGFEQFF | TGCAGCGTTGACAGGGGCTTTGAGCAGTTCTTC | - | TRBJ2-1 | - | TRBV29-1
CATSKLAGSIYEQYF | TGTGCCACCAGCAAACTAGCGGGATCAATCTACGAGCAGTACTTC | - | TRBJ2-7 | TRBD2 | TRBV15
CASSLQGSVEQFF | TGCGCCAGCAGCTTACAGGGGTCGGTTGAGCAGTTCTTC | - | TRBJ2-1 | TRBD1 | TRBV4-1
CASSSLPGGIDEQYF | TGTGCCAGCAGCTCCCTTCCGGGAGGCATTGACGAGCAGTACTTC | - | TRBJ2-7 | TRBD2 | TRBV7-9
CASSEWDTINQPQHF | TGTGCCAGCAGTGAATGGGACACAATCAATCAGCCCCAGCATTTT | - | TRBJ1-5 | - | TRBV6-1
CASSLVAGTYEQYF | TGCGCCAGCAGCTTGGTGGCGGGGACCTACGAGCAGTACTTC | - | TRBJ2-7 | - | TRBV5-1
CASSLEARGDKAFF | TGCGCCAGCAGCTTGGAGGCACGGGGGGATAAAGCTTTCTTT | - | TRBJ1-1 | - | TRBV5-1
CASSHVFTGGTYEQYF | TGTGCCAGCAGCCACGTTTTTACAGGGGGCACGTACGAGCAGTACTTC | few | TRBJ2-7 | TRBD1 | TRBV4-2
CASSQTGTGRSGEQYF | TGTGCCAGCAGCCAAACCGGGACAGGGAGGAGTGGAGAGCAGTACTTC | - | TRBJ2-7 | TRBD1 | TRBV4-2
CASSAHRDTEAFF | TGTGCCAGCAGTGCCCACCGGGACACTGAAGCTTTCTTT | few | TRBJ1-1 | - | TRBV6-1
CASSLEGSSGIDTQYF | TGTGCCAGCAGTTTGGAGGGCAGTAGCGGGATAGATACGCAGTATTTT | - | TRBJ2-3 | TRBD2 | TRBV27
CASSATSGRVSEQFF | TGTGCCAGCAGCGCAACTAGCGGGAGGGTCAGTGAGCAGTTCTTC | - | TRBJ2-1 | TRBD2 | TRBV7-9
CASSLSAGGLNEQFF | TGTGCCAGCAGTTTATCTGCGGGAGGACTCAATGAGCAGTTCTTC | - | TRBJ2-1 | TRBD2 | TRBV28
CASRPGQGYTEAFF | TGTGCCAGTAGGCCGGGACAGGGGTACACTGAAGCTTTCTTT | - | TRBJ1-1 | TRBD1 | TRBV19
CASSQGGNMNTEAFF | TGCGCCAGCAGCCAAGGCGGCAATATGAACACTGAAGCTTTCTTT | - | TRBJ1-1 | - | TRBV4-3
CASSLDRTAGNTIYF | TGTGCCAGCAGCTTAGATCGGACAGCCGGAAACACCATATATTTT | - | TRBJ1-3 | - | TRBV11-2
CASSLPLYNEQFF | TGTGCCAGCAGCCTCCCCCTTTACAATGAGCAGTTCTTC | - | TRBJ2-1 | - | TRBV11-3
CASRGGFYEQYF | TGTGCCAGCAGAGGCGGATTCTACGAGCAGTACTTC | few | TRBJ2-7 | - | TRBV6-5
CASSEGQGKVVNTEAFF | TGTGCCAGCAGCGAAGGACAGGGGAAAGTAGTGAACACTGAAGCTTTCTTT | - | TRBJ1-1 | TRBD1 | TRBV9
CASSVGAGTRHEQYF | TGTGCCAGCAGCGTAGGGGCGGGAACAAGACACGAGCAGTACTTC | - | TRBJ2-7 | - | TRBV9